The clone carrying this TCR beta chain has more than one count but fewer than ten. Making TCR cDNA involved 5'RACE template switching, which added UMIs and a universal primer site. TCRdb re-called the 5' RACE reads through MiXCR, storing one row per CDR3 protein. The sample lists about 340,000 distinct CDR3 sequences; about 9.5% were seen once. The data were taken from a study of T cells after yellow fever vaccination. CDR1 is SGHVS, CDR2 FNYEAQ, per germline. Trimming pared 1 base from V and 3 bases from J, leaving 15 bases between. The CDR3 is made up of 16 amino acids. Sequenced here: PBMCs, sampled on the day of the first yellow fever vaccination. The V call is TRBV7-6, the J call TRBJ1-2; D is unclear. The receptor's source is a young man who received the YFV17D yellow fever vaccine. The CDR3 DNA sequence: TGTGCCAGCAGCTTAGGCTCAATATCCGTAGACTATGGCTACACCTTC. As protein: CASSLGSISVDYGYTF. The entire variable domain, with the rest obtained from reference TRBV7-6 and TRBJ1-2, is as follows: GAGVSQSPRYKVTKRGQDVALRCDPISGHVSLYWYRQALGQGPEFLTYFNYEAQQDKSGLPNDRFSAERPEGSISTLTIQRTEQRDSAMYRCASSLGSISVDYGYTFGSGTRLTVV.